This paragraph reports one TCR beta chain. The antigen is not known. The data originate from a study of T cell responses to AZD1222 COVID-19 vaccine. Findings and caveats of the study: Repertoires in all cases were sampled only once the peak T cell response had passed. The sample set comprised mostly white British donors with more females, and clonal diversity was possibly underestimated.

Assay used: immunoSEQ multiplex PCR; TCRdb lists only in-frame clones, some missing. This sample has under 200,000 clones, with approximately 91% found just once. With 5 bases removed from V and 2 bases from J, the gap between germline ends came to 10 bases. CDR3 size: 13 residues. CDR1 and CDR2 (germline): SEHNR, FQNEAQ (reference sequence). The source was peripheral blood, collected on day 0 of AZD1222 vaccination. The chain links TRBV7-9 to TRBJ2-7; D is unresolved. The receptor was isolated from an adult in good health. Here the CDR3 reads CASSPARAYEQYF. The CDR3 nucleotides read TGTGCCAGCAGCCCCGCCCGGGCCTACGAGCAGTACTTC.